The T cell receptor beta chain under discussion was sequenced for a study of shared clonotypes between healthy human individuals. Method: immunoSEQ multiplex PCR; TCRdb's copy keeps in-frame clones and lacks some. The sample lists around 980,000 clones, approximately 78% occurring once. This TCR came from a young man in good health. Some clones in this sample may be carry-over from other donors' samples. The sample comprised memory CD4+ T cells from PBMCs. The subset: CD45RA-negative fraction.

This CDR3 reads CASSSAGLAGVEQYF. The CDR3 DNA reads TGTGCCAGCAGCTCCGCGGGACTAGCGGGAGTCGAGCAGTACTTC. The V gene is TRBV7-2, the J gene TRBJ2-7; 14 positions match TRBD2. Unmatched junction bases numbered 5, after V lost 4 bases and J lost 6 bases. Per the germline V gene, CDR1 is SGHTA and CDR2 is FQGNSA. The CDR3 extends over 15 amino acids.